This T cell receptor beta chain was identified during a study of shared clonotypes between healthy human individuals. TCRdb keeps only in-frame clones here, not all; method: immunoSEQ multiplex PCR. Counted here are nearly 2 million clones, approximately 94% occurring once; the ten biggest clones make up under 1.5%. Trimming took 5 bases from V and 3 from J, leaving 18 bases between them. CDR3 size: 16 residues. The germline CDR1 and CDR2 sequences are MNHEY and SMNVEV (reference sequence). CD45RO negativity and positive selection for CCR7 defined naive CD8 cells, a population that excluded terminally differentiated effector memory CD45RA+ cells.

The rearrangement joins TRBV27 to TRBJ2-3, with D maybe TRBD2 (7 bases). This sequence originates from a man aged 18 to 35 in good health. Sequenced input: naive CD8+ T cells sorted from blood. The chain's CDR3 is CASSVSAGAGTDTQYF. The CDR3 bases are TGTGCCAGCAGTGTAAGCGCGGGGGCCGGGACAGATACGCAGTATTTT.